The rows below give T cell receptor beta chains drawn from one sample of a study of cytomegalovirus exposure and HLA in healthy donors. Measured with immunoSEQ multiplex PCR; TCRdb has only the in-frame clones, and not every one. The top ten clones hold 13% of a sample with more than 85,000 clones, more than 65% of them seen once. The specimen sequenced was PBMCs. These receptors originate from a man aged 25-45 years in good health and CMV-seropositive. CDR3s include the opening cysteine and the closing phenylalanine or tryptophan. D genes are given only for firm matches. Clone size is given for some rows only: seen once, a few or many times, or a class if the clone is expanded.

TRBD1	-	TRBV28	TRBJ1-2	15	CASSLDRDGDYGYTF	TGTGCCAGCAGTTTGGACAGGGACGGGGACTATGGCTACACCTTC
TRBD2	few	TRBV4-3	TRBJ2-1	16	CASSPWGGNSHNEQFF	TGCGCCAGCAGCCCCTGGGGGGGGAATAGCCACAATGAGCAGTTCTTC
TRBD1	-	TRBV28	TRBJ2-5	17	CASSLPGGTGYQETQYF	TGTGCCAGCAGTTTGCCCGGGGGGACAGGGTACCAAGAGACCCAGTACTTC
-	-	TRBV10-3	TRBJ2-5	15	CAISDAVLTQETQYF	TGTGCCATCAGTGACGCCGTACTAACGCAAGAGACCCAGTACTTC
-	-	TRBV6-5	TRBJ2-3	15	CASSYSGPRTDTQYF	TGTGCCAGCAGTTACTCGGGGCCCCGCACAGATACGCAGTATTTT
TRBD2	-	TRBV9	TRBJ2-3	17	CASSVGGYLAGIDTQYF	TGTGCCAGCAGCGTAGGGGGCTATTTAGCGGGGATAGATACGCAGTATTTT
TRBD1	few	TRBV11-2	TRBJ1-1	15	CASSLGQGIGDGAFF	TGTGCCAGCAGCTTAGGACAGGGGATCGGGGATGGAGCTTTCTTT
-	-	TRBV6-5	TRBJ2-5	13	CASRPGGVETQYF	TGTGCCAGCAGACCAGGAGGGGTGGAGACCCAGTACTTC
TRBD2	few	TRBV30	TRBJ2-1	17	CAWSAPGYGGVYNEQFF	TGTGCCTGGAGTGCCCCTGGCTATGGGGGGGTCTACAATGAGCAGTTCTTC
-	-	TRBV4-1	TRBJ1-4	14	CASSQEGRNEKLFF	TGCGCCAGCAGCCAGGAGGGGAGGAATGAAAAACTGTTTTTT
TRBD2	-	TRBV10-1	TRBJ2-1	14	CATSGGYTYNEQFF	TGCGCCACCAGCGGGGGTTATACCTACAATGAGCAGTTCTTC
-	-	TRBV5-6	TRBJ2-4	15	CASSLTVTVSDIQYF	TGTGCCAGCAGCCTAACGGTAACCGTATCCGACATTCAGTACTTC
TRBD1	-	TRBV19	TRBJ1-5	15	CASREQGAGNQPQHF	TGTGCCAGTAGGGAACAGGGGGCTGGCAATCAGCCCCAGCATTTT
-	few	TRBV27	TRBJ1-1	15	CASKSVGRANTEAFF	TGTGCCAGCAAGTCCGTAGGCAGGGCAAACACTGAAGCTTTCTTT
-	few	TRBV7-8	TRBJ2-3	16	CASSLDITSSTDTQYF	TGTGCCAGCAGCCTTGATATTACATCTAGCACAGATACGCAGTATTTT
TRBD1	-	TRBV19	TRBJ1-1	16	CATGTGFWSMNTEAFF	TGTGCCACCGGGACAGGATTTTGGTCCATGAACACTGAAGCTTTCTTT
-	-	TRBV4-3	TRBJ2-7	13	CASSQDGSYEQYF	TGCGCCAGCAGCCAAGACGGCTCCTACGAGCAGTACTTC
TRBD1	-	TRBV4-3	TRBJ1-1	12	CASSQVGTAAFF	TGCGCCAGCAGCCAAGTTGGGACAGCAGCTTTCTTT
TRBD1	few	TRBV7-2	TRBJ2-7	15	CASSGGQGFAYEQYF	TGTGCCAGCAGCGGGGGACAGGGGTTTGCCTACGAGCAGTACTTC
TRBD1	once	TRBV19	TRBJ1-2	13	CASWSPGGYGYTF	TGTGCCAGCTGGTCCCCAGGGGGCTATGGCTACACCTTC
-	-	TRBV7-2	TRBJ2-6	15	CASRSTLVRANVLTF	TGTGCCAGCAGGTCTACCCTGGTCCGGGCCAACGTCCTGACTTTC
-	few	TRBV30	TRBJ1-2	13	CAWTARADHGYTF	TGTGCCTGGACGGCCAGGGCAGATCATGGCTACACCTTC
TRBD2	-	TRBV5-4	TRBJ2-1	15	CASSLVGLAGNEQFF	TGTGCCAGCAGCTTGGTGGGACTAGCGGGGAATGAGCAGTTCTTC
-	-	TRBV20-1	TRBJ2-7	11	CSARRGNEQYF	TGCAGTGCTAGACGCGGTAACGAGCAGTACTTC
-	-	TRBV5-1	TRBJ2-1	14	CASSQGSGSNEQFF	TGCGCCAGCAGCCAGGGGTCAGGCTCGAATGAGCAGTTCTTC
TRBD1	once	TRBV9	TRBJ1-6	13	CASSLTGEGTLHF	TGTGCCAGCAGCCTGACAGGGGAGGGGACCCTCCACTTT
TRBD1	once	TRBV4-1	TRBJ1-4	16	CASSQPTGVVNEKLFF	TGCGCCAGCAGCCAACCGACAGGGGTTGTTAATGAAAAACTGTTTTTT
TRBD2	-	TRBV10-3	TRBJ2-1	15	CAISPGSGGYNEQFF	TGTGCCATCAGCCCTGGTAGCGGGGGCTACAATGAGCAGTTCTTC
TRBD1	-	TRBV27	TRBJ2-1	16	CASSPITGTGYNEQFF	TGTGCCAGCAGTCCCATAACCGGGACAGGGTACAATGAGCAGTTCTTC
-	-	TRBV7-8	TRBJ1-6	18	CASSARGGSSSYNSPLHF	TGTGCCAGCAGCGCCCGGGGGGGGTCGAGCTCCTATAATTCACCCCTCCACTTT
-	once	TRBV28	TRBJ1-1	14	CASSLGSLNTEAFF	TGTGCCAGCAGTTTGGGCAGTTTGAACACTGAAGCTTTCTTT
-	few	TRBV19	TRBJ2-2	14	CASNPVANTGELFF	TGTGCCAGTAATCCAGTGGCGAACACCGGGGAGCTGTTTTTT
-	once	TRBV28	TRBJ1-1	11	CASSVSTEAFF	TGTGCCAGCAGCGTGTCCACTGAAGCTTTCTTT